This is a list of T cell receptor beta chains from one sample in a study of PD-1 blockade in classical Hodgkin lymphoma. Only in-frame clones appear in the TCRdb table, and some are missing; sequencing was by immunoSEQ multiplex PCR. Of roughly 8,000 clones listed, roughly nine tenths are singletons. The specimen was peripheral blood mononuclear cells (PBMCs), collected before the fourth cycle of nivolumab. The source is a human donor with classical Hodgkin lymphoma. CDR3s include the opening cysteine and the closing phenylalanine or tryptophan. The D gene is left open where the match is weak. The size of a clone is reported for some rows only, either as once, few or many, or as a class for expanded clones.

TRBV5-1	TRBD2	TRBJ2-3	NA	TGCGCCAGCAGCTTGGCCGGAGCGGGGGATACGCAGTATTTT	CASSLAGAGDTQYF
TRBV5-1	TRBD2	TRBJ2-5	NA	TGCGCCAGCAGCTTGTCGGGAGGGCCGGGTGAGACCCAGTACTTC	CASSLSGGPGETQYF
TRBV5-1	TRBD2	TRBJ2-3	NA	TGCGCCAGCAGCTCCCGACTAGCGGGAGGGCCGAGTAGGGGAAACACAGATACGCAGTATTTT	CASSSRLAGGPSRGNTDTQYF
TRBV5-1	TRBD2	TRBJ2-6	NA	TGCGCCAGCAGGTTTAGCGGGAGTACCCATGGGGCCAACGTCCTGACTTTC	CASRFSGSTHGANVLTF
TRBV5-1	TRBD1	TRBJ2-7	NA	TGCGCCAGCAGCTTCGAAGACAGGGATGACGAGCAGTACTTC	CASSFEDRDDEQYF
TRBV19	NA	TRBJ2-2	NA	TGTGCCAGTAGCCGAAGAAAGGGATCGTCGAACACCGGGGAGCTGTTTTTT	CASSRRKGSSNTGELFF
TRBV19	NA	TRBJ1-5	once	TGTGCCAGTAGTAGAGGGGGGGACAATCAGCCCCAGCATTTT	CASSRGGDNQPQHF
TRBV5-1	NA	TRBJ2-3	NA	TGCGCCAGCAGCCACGCTGGTCTGAGCACAGATACGCAGTATTTT	CASSHAGLSTDTQYF
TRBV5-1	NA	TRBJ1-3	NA	TGCGCCAGCAGCTCCACAGTCTCTGGAAACACCATATATTTT	CASSSTVSGNTIYF
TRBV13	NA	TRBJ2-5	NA	TGTGCCAGCACGGGTAACCAAGAGACCCAGTACTTC	CASTGNQETQYF
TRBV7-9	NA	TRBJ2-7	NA	TGTGCCAGCAGTCGAACATCCGGGCCTACCCACGAGCAGTACTTC	CASSRTSGPTHEQYF
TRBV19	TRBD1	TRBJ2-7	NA	TGTGCCAGTAGCCGTGGACAGGGCTACGAGCAGTACTTC	CASSRGQGYEQYF
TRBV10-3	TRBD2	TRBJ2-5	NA	TGTGCCATCAGTCATCACCCCCTCTCTGGCGGGAGGGGAGAGACCCAGTACTTC	CAISHHPLSGGRGETQYF
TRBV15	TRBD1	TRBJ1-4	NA	TGTGCCACCAGCACCAAGAGACAGGGGGCGGGTGAAAAACTGTTTTTT	CATSTKRQGAGEKLFF
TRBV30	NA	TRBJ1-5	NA	TGTGCCTGGAGTCAGGGGCGGCAGCCCCAGCATTTT	CAWSQGRQPQHF
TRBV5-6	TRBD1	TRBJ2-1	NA	TGTGCCAGCAGCAAGGACAGGGGATACAATGAGCAGTTCTTC	CASSKDRGYNEQFF
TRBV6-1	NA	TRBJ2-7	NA	TGTGCCAGCAGTGAAGTTGGAGGTACCTACGAGCAGTACTTC	CASSEVGGTYEQYF
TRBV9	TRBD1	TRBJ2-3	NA	TGTGCCAGCAGCGCCGACCCCGGACAGGCCCAAGGTACGCAGTATTTT	CASSADPGQAQGTQYF
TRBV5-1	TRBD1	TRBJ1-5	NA	TGCGCCAGCAGTCGAGGGGGCGAGAGCAATCAGCCCCAGCATTTT	CASSRGGESNQPQHF
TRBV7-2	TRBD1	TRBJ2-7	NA	TGTGCCAGCAGCAGTCGACAGGGGTCCTACGAGCAGTACTTC	CASSSRQGSYEQYF
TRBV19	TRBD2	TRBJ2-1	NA	TGTGCCACCTTAGGACTAGCGGGGCACAATGAGCAGTTCTTC	CATLGLAGHNEQFF
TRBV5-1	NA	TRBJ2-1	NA	TGCGCCAGCAGTCTCAGTCAATCCTACAATGAGCAGTTCTTC	CASSLSQSYNEQFF
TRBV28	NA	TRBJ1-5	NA	TGTGCCAGCAGTTTAGGATGGAATCGCCCTCAGCCCCAGCATTTT	CASSLGWNRPQPQHF
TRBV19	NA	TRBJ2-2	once	TGTGCCACCAGAAGGGCAGTCCAAGGCGGGGAGCTGTTTTTT	CATRRAVQGGELFF
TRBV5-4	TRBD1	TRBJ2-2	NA	TGTGCCAGCAGCTCTTCCCCGGACAGGGTGGACACCGGGGAGCTGTTTTTT	CASSSSPDRVDTGELFF
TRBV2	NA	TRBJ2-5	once	TGTGCCAGCAGTCCGGGAGGGGGCGGTTGGGAGACCCAGTACTTC	CASSPGGGGWETQYF
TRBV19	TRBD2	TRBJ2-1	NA	TGTGCCAGTAAAGAACTAGCGGGAGGGTTGGGAGCCTACAATGAGCAGTTCTTC	CASKELAGGLGAYNEQFF
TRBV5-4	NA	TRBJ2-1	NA	TGTGCCAGCAGCTTTGCGGGACCGGGTAGTGAGCAGTTCTTC	CASSFAGPGSEQFF
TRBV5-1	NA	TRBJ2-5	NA	TGCGCCAGCAGCTTGCAAGAGACCCAGTACTTC	CASSLQETQYF
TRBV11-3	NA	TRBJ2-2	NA	TGTGCCAGCAGCTCCCGTGGGTCGAACACCGGGGAGCTGTTTTTT	CASSSRGSNTGELFF
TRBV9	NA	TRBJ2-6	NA	TGTGCCAGCAGCCGGGTACGGCCAGGAAGGGCTGGGGCCAACGTCCTGACTTTC	CASSRVRPGRAGANVLTF
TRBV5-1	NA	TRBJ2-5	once	TGCGCCAGCAGCTTGGAGGCGGGGCAAGAGACCCAGTACTTC	CASSLEAGQETQYF
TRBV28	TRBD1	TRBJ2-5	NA	TGTGCCAGCAGTTCCTCCCAGTGGAGAGGGGGCGCGGAGACCCAGTACTTC	CASSSSQWRGGAETQYF
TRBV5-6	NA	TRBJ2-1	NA	TGTGCCAGCAGCTGGAACTACAATGAGCAGTTCTTC	CASSWNYNEQFF
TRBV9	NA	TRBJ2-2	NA	TGTGCCAGCAGTAGGGCGTCCCCGGGGGAGCTGTTTTTT	CASSRASPGELFF
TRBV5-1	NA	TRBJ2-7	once	TGCGCCAGCAGCTTGGAAGGGAGTAGGTACGAGCAGTACTTC	CASSLEGSRYEQYF
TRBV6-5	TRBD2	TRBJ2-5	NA	TGTGCCAGCAGTTTCTCACTAGCGGACCATCAAGAGACCCAGTACTTC	CASSFSLADHQETQYF
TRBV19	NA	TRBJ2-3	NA	TGTGCCAGTAGTATTACCCCAGATACGCAGTATTTT	CASSITPDTQYF
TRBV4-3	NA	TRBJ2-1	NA	TGCGCCAGCAGTGCAAGGACTCGACCGTCTAATGAGCAGTTCTTC	CASSARTRPSNEQFF
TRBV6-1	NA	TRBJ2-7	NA	TGTGCCAGCAGTGAACGTTTTCCGGGCCACGAGCAGTACTTC	CASSERFPGHEQYF
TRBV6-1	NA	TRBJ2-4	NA	TGTGCCAGCCTTGCGGGGAACATTCAGTACTTC	CASLAGNIQYF
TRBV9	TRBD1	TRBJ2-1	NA	TGTGCCAGCAGCTTCACCCCCCGGGACAGGTACAATGAGCAGTTCTTC	CASSFTPRDRYNEQFF
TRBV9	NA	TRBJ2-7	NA	TGTGCCAGCAGCGGAGGACTGGTCTCCTACGAGCAGTACTTC	CASSGGLVSYEQYF
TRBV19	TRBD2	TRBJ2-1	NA	TGTGCCAGTAGTATAGTGGCGGGGGATGAGCAGTTCTTC	CASSIVAGDEQFF
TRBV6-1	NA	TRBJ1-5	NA	TGTGCCAGCAGTGAAGGGGCAGGGTTGAATCAGCCCCAGCATTTT	CASSEGAGLNQPQHF
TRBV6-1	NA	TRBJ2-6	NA	TGTGCCAGCAGTGTTCCCTCTGGGGCCAACGTCCTGACTTTC	CASSVPSGANVLTF